Described below is a single T cell receptor beta chain sequence and its context. The antigen is unknown. Only in-frame clones appear in the TCRdb table, and some are missing; sequencing was by immunoSEQ multiplex PCR. This table holds about 1 million clones, around 74% found once. V dropped 1 base and J dropped 9; count of bases not matched to a gene: 3. The germline gives CDR1 GTSNPN, CDR2 SVGIG (reference sequence). There are 12 residues in the CDR3. The sample originates from a study of shared clonotypes between healthy human individuals. On the study more broadly: A couple of female and a few male donors aged 18 to 49 were enrolled.

Only Caucasian adults living in Nashville, Tennessee made up the donor group. Findings and caveats of the study: The generation probabilities recorded for non-shared clonotypes fell below those of clonotypes shared by all four donors. Among donors, the sharing of clonotypes was expected to be influenced by sequencing depth.

The chain recombines TRBV30 with TRBJ2-1; the match to TRBD2 covers 7 bases. This receptor was identified in a man aged 18-30 years in good health. Source material: memory CD4+ T cells sorted from blood. Subset of the sample: CD45RA-negative fraction. The CDR3 loop is CAWSDAGAEQFF. The CDR3 DNA sequence: TGTGCCTGGAGTGACGCGGGAGCTGAGCAGTTCTTC.